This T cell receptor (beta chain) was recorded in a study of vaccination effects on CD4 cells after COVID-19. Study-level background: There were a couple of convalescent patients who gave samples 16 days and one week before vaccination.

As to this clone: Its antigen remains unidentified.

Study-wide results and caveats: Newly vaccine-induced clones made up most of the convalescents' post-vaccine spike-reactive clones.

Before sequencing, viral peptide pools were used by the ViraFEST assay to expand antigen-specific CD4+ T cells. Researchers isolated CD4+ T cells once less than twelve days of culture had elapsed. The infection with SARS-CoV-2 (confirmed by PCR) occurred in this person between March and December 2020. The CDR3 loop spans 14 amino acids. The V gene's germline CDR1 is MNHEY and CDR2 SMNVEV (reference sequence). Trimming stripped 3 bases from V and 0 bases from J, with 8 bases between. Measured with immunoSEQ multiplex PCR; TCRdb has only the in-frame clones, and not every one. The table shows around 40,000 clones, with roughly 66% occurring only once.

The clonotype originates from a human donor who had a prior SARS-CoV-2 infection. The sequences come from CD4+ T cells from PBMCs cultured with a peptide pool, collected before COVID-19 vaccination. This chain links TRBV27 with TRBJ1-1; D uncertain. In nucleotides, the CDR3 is TGTGCCAGCAGTTTCAGTCAGTTGAACACTGAAGCTTTCTTT. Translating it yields CASSFSQLNTEAFF.